The 6 T cell receptor beta chains listed next were all sequenced from one sample in a study of blood T cells in healthy people across ages. Together with a sample-barcoded 5' primer, a J-beta primer mix was included in a second PCR lasting roughly 7 to 11 cycles. TCRdb ran MiXCR on the 5' RACE reads and lists one entry per CDR3 protein. The sample holds 500,000 to 700,000 distinct CDR3 sequences, about 30% seen once. Sequenced: blood. The receptors derive from a woman of 80 years or more in good health.

This clonotype was detected ten times or more. The rearrangement uses TRBV10-3 and TRBJ2-3; a possible D gene is TRBD1 (5 bases). V lost 2 bases to trimming and J lost 2 bases, with 8 bases between them. Germline lookup yields CDR1 ENHRY and CDR2 SYGVKD. This CDR3 has 14 residues. The CDR3: CAISEAGHTDTQYF. The DNA of the CDR3 is TGTGCCATCAGTGAGGCAGGGCACACAGATACGCAGTATTTT.

J is TRBJ1-1 and V is TRBV2; D gene uncertain. Germline loops: CDR1 SNHLY, CDR2 FYNNEI. The CDR3 runs 12 residues. V gave up 8 bases and J gave up 3 bases, with 10 bases separating them. This CDR3 is CASGGLYTEAFF. The CDR3 DNA reads as TGTGCCAGCGGAGGGTTGTACACTGAAGCTTTCTTT.

Regarding this clonotype: This may come from a read error, since a much larger clone is one base off. The CDR3 loop reads CASSPLWGVQGTQYF. CDR3 bases: TGTGCCAGCAGTCCCCTCTGGGGGGTCCAAGGGACGCAGTATTTT. The genes are TRBV6-2 or TRBV6-3 and TRBJ2-3, with a possible D match to TRBD2 (6 bases). Trimming left V 5 bases short and J 9 bases short, with 21 bases between. There are 15 residues in the CDR3. Germline loops: CDR1 MNHEY, CDR2 SVGEGT.

The rearrangement uses TRBV5-1 and TRBJ2-6, with TRBD2 as a possible D gene (5 bases). Germline V lookup: CDR1 SGHRS, CDR2 YFSETQ. The CDR3 is 18 amino acids. V was trimmed by 4 bases and J by 2 bases, leaving 19 bases between them. The CDR3 DNA reads TGCGCCAGCAGCGCGGCGACTAACCCGTCCCCTGGGGCCAACGTCCTGACTTTC. Protein sequence: CASSAATNPSPGANVLTF.

Details on this clonotype: A single base separates this from a much larger clone, so it may be a read error. The CDR3, as DNA: TGTGCCGGCAGCCAACTTAACGGGGGGCTTCATGAGCAGTTCTTC. Translating gives CAGSQLNGGLHEQFF. The rearrangement joins TRBV4-2 to TRBJ2-1; TRBD2 is a possible D gene (7 bases). This CDR3 is built from 15 residues. Per the germline V gene, CDR1 is LGHNA and CDR2 is YNFKEQ.

The rearrangement joins TRBV25-1 to TRBJ2-1, with a tentative D call TRBD2 (6 bases). Between the trimmed V and J ends, which lost 8 bases and 0 bases, there was a span of 11 bases. This CDR3 contains 14 residues. Per germline, CDR1 MGHDK and CDR2 SYGVNS. The CDR3 DNA reads TGTGCCAGCGAGGACGGGAGCTCCTACAATGAGCAGTTCTTC. Protein: CASEDGSSYNEQFF.